The 30 T cell receptor beta chains listed next were all sequenced from one sample in a study of T cell responses to AZD1222 COVID-19 vaccine. Here immunoSEQ multiplex PCR was the method, and the copy in TCRdb shows in-frame clones only, minus some. The sample has under 150,000 clones, about nine tenths seen once; the top ten hold roughly 2.9%. The starting material was peripheral blood, obtained on day 0 of MenACWY control vaccination. The origin of the receptors is an adult in good health.

Written as DNA, the CDR3 is TGTGCCAGCAGTGCCGGGACTAGCGGGAGTAGGCCCACAGATACGCAGTATTTT. As protein: CASSAGTSGSRPTDTQYF. The chain links TRBV5-4 to TRBJ2-3; 14 bases are a match to TRBD2. CDR1 is SGHNT, CDR2 YYREEE, per germline (reference sequence). V lost 5 bases, J lost 2 bases, and 10 bases stayed unmatched. The CDR3 sequence is 18 residues long. Using reference TRBV5-4 and TRBJ2-3 for the parts outside the CDR3, the full variable domain is ETGVTQSPTHLIKTRGQQVTLRCSSQSGHNTVSWYQQALGQGPQFIFQYYREEENGRGNFPPRFSGLQFPNYSSELNVNALELDDSALYLCASSAGTSGSRPTDTQYFGPGTRLTVL.

The chain links TRBV19 to TRBJ2-2; 9 bases agree with TRBD1. Trimming at V came to 7 bases and at J to 5 bases, leaving 14 bases not matched to a gene. This CDR3 spans 17 amino acids. CDR1 and CDR2 (germline): LNHDA, SQIVND (reference sequence). The CDR3 region has the DNA TGTGCCAGTACCCTCGTCGGGACAGGGCGCGGGACCGGGGAGCTGTTTTTT. It specifies CASTLVGTGRGTGELFF.

The chain combines TRBV5-8 with TRBJ1-1; D remains unclear. The CDR3 extends over 11 amino acids. V lost 2 bases and J 6 bases, leaving 5 bases between the germline ends. Germline lookup yields CDR1 SGHTS and CDR2 YDEGEE. CDR3 protein: CASSFGAEAFF. The CDR3 region has the DNA TGTGCCAGCAGCTTCGGGGCTGAAGCTTTCTTT.

The table lists this clone with a count of one. The chain recombines TRBV5-4 with TRBJ1-2; TRBD1 matches 7 bases. CDR3 length equals 13 residues. V dropped 4 bases and J dropped 7; count of bases not matched to a gene: 7. CDR1 is SGHNT, CDR2 YYREEE, per germline (reference sequence). The CDR3 region is CASSIDRDSGYTF. Written as DNA, the CDR3 is TGTGCCAGCAGCATTGACAGGGACAGTGGCTACACCTTC.

CDR3 nucleotide sequence: TGTGCCAGCAGCCAAGAGGGGGCCTACGAGCAGTACTTC. It encodes CASSQEGAYEQYF. The rearrangement uses TRBV4-2 and TRBJ2-7; the D call may be TRBD1 or TRBD2 (5 bases each). Trimming took off 0 bases at V and 2 bases at J, with 5 bases between the two ends. Germline loops: CDR1 LGHNA, CDR2 YNFKEQ. The CDR3 sequence is 13 residues long.

This clone was observed once. This chain joins TRBV6-5 and TRBJ1-5; no definite D call. The CDR3 totals 14 residues. The V end lost 6 bases, the J end lost 1 base, and 10 bases lay between the germline ends. CDR1 is MNHEY and CDR2 is SVGAGI in the germline V gene. The CDR3 sequence: CASSLSRSNQPQHF. DNA for the CDR3: TGTGCCAGCAGCCTCTCCAGGAGCAATCAGCCCCAGCATTTT.

The chain has TRBV5-4 and TRBJ1-2; possibly TRBD1 for D (6 bases). Trimming left V 2 bases short and J 4 bases short, with 18 bases between. This CDR3 spans 16 amino acids. Germline assignment: CDR1 SGHNT and CDR2 YYREEE (reference sequence). The CDR3, as DNA: TGTGCCAGCAGCTTTGACAGGCCCTGGGTGGGCTATGGCTACACCTTC. Translating gives CASSFDRPWVGYGYTF.

This chain joins TRBV19 and TRBJ1-2; TRBD1 matches 8 bases. Losses at the gene ends were 4 bases for V and 2 bases for J; bases not matched to a gene: 6. CDR1 and CDR2 (germline): LNHDA, SQIVND (reference sequence). The CDR3 totals 15 residues. The CDR3 loop reads CASSRGTGANYGYTF. CDR3 DNA sequence: TGTGCCAGTAGTAGGGGGACAGGCGCGAACTATGGCTACACCTTC.

The rearrangement links TRBV19 to TRBJ1-5, with D unclear. The CDR3 is 15 residues long. V shed 2 bases and J shed 2 bases, with 10 bases lying between them. CDR1 and CDR2 (germline): LNHDA, SQIVND (reference sequence). The CDR3 nucleotides read TGTGCCAGTAGTATACAGGACCTTCGCAATCAGCCCCAGCATTTT. This codes for CASSIQDLRNQPQHF.

The chain has TRBV7-9 and TRBJ2-3; D is possibly TRBD1 (5 bases). This CDR3 region has 15 residues. CDR1 is SEHNR, CDR2 FQNEAQ, per germline (reference sequence). Trimming removed 3 bases from V and 2 bases from J, with 12 bases in between. DNA of the CDR3: TGTGCCAGCAGCTTGGGTGGGGCACTCACAGATACGCAGTATTTT. Protein: CASSLGGALTDTQYF. Full variable domain (outside the CDR3, taken from reference TRBV7-9 and TRBJ2-3): DTGVSQNPRHKITKRGQNVTFRCDPISEHNRLYWYRQTLGQGPEFLTYFQNEAQLEKSRLLSDRFSAERPKGSFSTLEIQRTEQGDSAMYLCASSLGGALTDTQYFGPGTRLTVL.

The V and J genes are TRBV7-9 and TRBJ2-3; D gene uncertain. V dropped 4 bases and J dropped 0 bases, with 8 bases sitting between them. The CDR3 sequence is 14 residues long. Germline V CDR1 and CDR2: SEHNR, FQNEAQ (reference sequence). CDR3 loop: CASSSAGSTDTQYF. The CDR3 region has the DNA TGTGCCAGCAGCTCGGCCGGGAGCACAGATACGCAGTATTTT.

This clone was recorded once. The chain is built from TRBV4-1 and TRBJ2-4; no clear D gene. Germline loops: CDR1 MGHRA, CDR2 YSYEKL. The CDR3 contains 16 residues. The V end was cut by 0 bases, the J end by 0 bases, with 9 bases between. The CDR3 sequence: CASSQDLRPAKNIQYF. The CDR3 coding sequence is TGCGCCAGCAGCCAAGATTTAAGGCCAGCCAAAAACATTCAGTACTTC.

The V gene is TRBV2, the J gene TRBJ1-6; 10 nucleotides agree with TRBD1. Losses at the gene ends were 6 bases for V and 9 bases for J; bases not matched to a gene: 11. The CDR3 runs 16 residues. Germline V gene sequence: CDR1 SNHLY, CDR2 FYNNEI. CDR3 DNA: TGTGCCAGCAGGAGGGGATTGACAGGGGGCTTTTCACCCCTCCACTTT. Its translation: CASRRGLTGGFSPLHF. Combining the CDR3 with reference TRBV2 and TRBJ1-6 gives the whole variable domain EPEVTQTPSHQVTQMGQEVILRCVPISNHLYFYWYRQILGQKVEFLVSFYNNEISEKSEIFDDQFSVERPDGSNFTLKIRSTKLEDSAMYFCASRRGLTGGFSPLHFGNGTRLTVT.

This chain joins TRBV5-1 and TRBJ1-2; D is unresolved. The CDR3 covers 13 residues. In germline, CDR1 is SGHRS, CDR2 YFSETQ. Trimming took off 5 bases at V and 5 bases at J, with 13 bases between the two ends. CDR3 nucleotide sequence: TGCGCCAGCAGAGGCGGTACGGGATATGGCTACACCTTC. Protein product: CASRGGTGYGYTF. Drawing the rest from reference TRBV5-1 and TRBJ1-2, the complete variable domain is KAGVTQTPRYLIKTRGQQVTLSCSPISGHRSVSWYQQTPGQGLQFLFEYFSETQRNKGNFPGRFSGRQFSNSRSEMNVSTLELGDSALYLCASRGGTGYGYTFGSGTRLTVV.

This clone showed up just a few times. CDR3 coding DNA: TGCGCCAGCAGCTTGGTCGGCGGTGGCTCGGCTTTCTTT. Translated, it gives CASSLVGGGSAFF. The chain employs TRBV5-1 and TRBJ1-1, with D unresolved. Germline V gene data show CDR1 as SGHRS and CDR2 as YFSETQ. The CDR3 consists of 13 residues. Trimming left V 0 bases short and J 11 bases short, with 14 bases between.

The J gene is TRBJ1-2, the V gene TRBV7-9; D gene unclear. The V and J ends lost 1 base and 2 bases respectively, with 5 bases between them. Germline assignment: CDR1 SEHNR and CDR2 FQNEAQ (reference sequence). The length of the CDR3 is 13 residues. This chain's CDR3 is CASSLVLNYGYTF. In DNA form, the CDR3 reads TGTGCCAGCAGCTTAGTCCTGAACTATGGCTACACCTTC. Complete variable domain (other parts from reference TRBV7-9 and TRBJ1-2): DTGVSQNPRHKITKRGQNVTFRCDPISEHNRLYWYRQTLGQGPEFLTYFQNEAQLEKSRLLSDRFSAERPKGSFSTLEIQRTEQGDSAMYLCASSLVLNYGYTFGSGTRLTVV.

This rearrangement joins TRBV29-1 to TRBJ2-5, with D possibly being TRBD1 (5 bases). Germline assignment: CDR1 SQVTM and CDR2 ANQGSEA. Trimming left V 4 bases short and J 0 bases short, with 9 bases between. This CDR3 has 13 residues. In DNA form, the CDR3 reads TGCAGCGTTGTGGGGCGGTACCAAGAGACCCAGTACTTC. Translating it yields CSVVGRYQETQYF.

V is TRBV7-2 and J is TRBJ1-2, with D tentatively TRBD1 (5 bases). Trimming shortened V by 5 bases and J by 5 bases, and 18 bases separated the two germline ends. The CDR3 runs to 15 residues. The germline CDR1 and CDR2 sequences are SGHTA and FQGNSA. The chain's CDR3 is CASSPSLGVGYGYTF. The CDR3 DNA reads TGTGCCAGCAGCCCTAGTCTGGGGGTTGGGTATGGCTACACCTTC. Together with reference TRBV7-2 and TRBJ1-2, the CDR3 gives the full variable domain: GAGVSQSPSNKVTEKGKDVELRCDPISGHTALYWYRQSLGQGLEFLIYFQGNSAPDKSGLPSDRFSAERTGGSVSTLTIQRTQQEDSAVYLCASSPSLGVGYGYTFGSGTRLTVV.

As DNA, the CDR3 is TGTGCCAGCAGCTTTAGGACTGTTAATGAGCAGTTCTTC. As protein: CASSFRTVNEQFF. This chain connects TRBV5-6 to TRBJ2-1; D may be TRBD2 (5 bases). CDR1 is SGHDT and CDR2 is YYEEEE in the germline V gene. This CDR3 spans 13 amino acids. Between the trimmed V and J ends, which lost 2 bases and 7 bases, there was a span of 10 bases.

This chain connects TRBV27 to TRBJ2-7; perhaps TRBD1 as D (5 bases). Between the trimmed V and J ends, which lost 4 bases and 2 bases, there was a span of 9 bases. The CDR3 runs to 13 residues. Per germline, CDR1 MNHEY and CDR2 SMNVEV (reference sequence). The CDR3 nucleotides are TGTGCCAGCAGTTCGACAGCCGCCTACGAGCAGTACTTC. Protein: CASSSTAAYEQYF.

This clone was picked up one time. The chain links TRBV3-1 (or the pseudogene TRBV3-2) to TRBJ2-6; D tentatively fits TRBD1 or TRBD2 (5 bases each). CDR1 and CDR2 from the germline V gene are LGHDT and YNNKEL (reference sequence). The CDR3 spans 17 residues. V was trimmed by 1 base and J by 0 bases, leaving 10 bases between them. CDR3: CASSQVLGDSGANVLTF. The CDR3 region has the DNA TGTGCCAGCAGCCAAGTTTTGGGGGACTCTGGGGCCAACGTCCTGACTTTC.

Turning to this clone: Other nucleotide sequences in the sample specify the same CDR3. V usage is TRBV20-1 and J usage is TRBJ1-1; D remains unclear. Germline CDR1 DFQATT, CDR2 SNEGSKA (reference sequence). Between the trimmed V and J ends, which lost 6 bases and 4 bases, there was a span of 9 bases. The CDR3 has 11 amino acids. DNA of the CDR3: TGCAGTGCCACTCCACGCACTGAAGCTTTCTTT. This gives the protein CSATPRTEAFF.

The chain links TRBV19 to TRBJ2-7, with 9 bases matching TRBD2. The CDR3 covers 15 residues. Germline values: CDR1 LNHDA, CDR2 SQIVND (reference sequence). J was trimmed by 0 bases and V by 5 bases; bases with no gene match: 5. CDR3 DNA: TGTGCCAGTAGTCCGAATAGCGGGGGCTCCTACGAGCAGTACTTC. It codes for CASSPNSGGSYEQYF.

This CDR3 is CASSPIGAEAFF. The CDR3 DNA sequence: TGTGCCAGCAGCCCCATCGGGGCTGAAGCTTTCTTT. The chain is built from TRBV3-1 (or the pseudogene TRBV3-2) and TRBJ1-1, with unresolved D. This CDR3 has 12 residues. From germline, CDR1 is LGHDT and CDR2 YNNKEL (reference sequence). Trimming removed 4 bases at V and 6 bases at J, with 9 bases between.

The V call is TRBV29-1, the J call TRBJ2-7; tentative D call: TRBD1 (6 bases). V lost 7 bases and J 5 bases, leaving 12 bases between the germline ends. Germline values: CDR1 SQVTM, CDR2 ANQGSEA. CDR3 length equals 11 residues. This CDR3 is CSGGQGNEQYF. The CDR3 bases are TGCAGCGGGGGGCAGGGAAACGAGCAGTACTTC.

The J gene is TRBJ2-7, the V gene TRBV4-2; D is ambiguous. V lost 2 bases to trimming and J lost 0 bases, with 5 bases between them. The CDR3 runs to 13 residues. Germline loops: CDR1 LGHNA, CDR2 YNFKEQ. In nucleotides, the CDR3 is TGTGCCAGCAGCCAATCTACCTCCTACGAGCAGTACTTC. Protein sequence: CASSQSTSYEQYF.

V gene TRBV7-2 combines with J gene TRBJ2-7; 8 bases line up with TRBD2. Germline values: CDR1 SGHTA, CDR2 FQGNSA. The CDR3 extends over 15 amino acids. V dropped 1 base and J dropped 1; count of bases not matched to a gene: 3. CDR3: CASSLGAGGSYEQYF. Here the CDR3 DNA reads TGTGCCAGCAGCTTAGGTGCGGGAGGATCCTACGAGCAGTACTTC.

The J gene is TRBJ1-2, the V gene TRBV7-6; a weak D match, TRBD1 (5 bases). Per germline, CDR1 SGHVS and CDR2 FNYEAQ. Trimming removed 1 base from V and 4 bases from J, with 10 bases in between. This CDR3 comprises 14 residues. CDR3 in amino acids: CASSLDQGGYGYTF. The CDR3 DNA is TGTGCCAGCAGCTTAGACCAGGGAGGCTATGGCTACACCTTC.

The gene calls are TRBV12-3 or TRBV12-4 and TRBJ2-7; D gene uncertain. V gave up 5 bases and J gave up 3 bases, with 8 bases separating them. CDR3 length equals 12 residues. CDR3 nucleotides: TGTGCCAGCAGTCATACAGTCTACGAGCAGTACTTC. It translates to CASSHTVYEQYF.

The chain is built from TRBV9 and TRBJ2-5; TRBD1 agrees at 9 bases. V was clipped by 3 bases and J by 6 bases; unmatched bases: 3. The CDR3 spans 13 residues. Germline lookup yields CDR1 SGDLS and CDR2 YYNGEE. Here the CDR3 DNA reads TGTGCCAGCAGCGCGGGGACAGGGAAGACCCAGTACTTC. This gives the protein CASSAGTGKTQYF.